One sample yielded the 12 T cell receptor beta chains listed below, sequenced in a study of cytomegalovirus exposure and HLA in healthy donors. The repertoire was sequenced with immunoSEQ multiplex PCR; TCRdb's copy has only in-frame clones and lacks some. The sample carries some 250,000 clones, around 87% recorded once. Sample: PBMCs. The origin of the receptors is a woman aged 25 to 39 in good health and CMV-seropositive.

In DNA, the CDR3 is TGTGCCAGCAGCAAAAATTGGAGGAAGCCACTTGAAAAACTGTTTTTT. This gives the protein CASSKNWRKPLEKLFF. V gene TRBV21-1 combines with J gene TRBJ1-4. TRBV21-1 is labeled a pseudogene. CDR3 length equals 16 residues.

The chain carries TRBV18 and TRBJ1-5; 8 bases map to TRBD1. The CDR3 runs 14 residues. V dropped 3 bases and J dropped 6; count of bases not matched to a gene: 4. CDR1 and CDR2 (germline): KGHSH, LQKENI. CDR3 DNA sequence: TGTGCCAGCTCACCCTCAGGGGGCGGTCAGCCCCAGCATTTT. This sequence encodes CASSPSGGGQPQHF.

Here the CDR3 DNA reads TGTGCCAGCTCAACCGGGACTAGCCCCTACGAGCAGTACTTC. It yields the protein CASSTGTSPYEQYF. The rearrangement joins TRBV18 to TRBJ2-7, with 9 bases lining up with TRBD2. The CDR3 extends over 14 amino acids. The J segment lost 2 bases and the V segment lost 5 bases, leaving 4 bases of the junction unmatched. The germline gives CDR1 KGHSH, CDR2 LQKENI. Together with reference TRBV18 and TRBJ2-7, the CDR3 gives the full variable domain: NAGVMQNPRHLVRRRGQEARLRCSPMKGHSHVYWYRQLPEEGLKFMVYLQKENIIDESGMPKERFSAEFPKEGPSILRIQQVVRGDSAAYFCASSTGTSPYEQYFGPGTRLTVT.

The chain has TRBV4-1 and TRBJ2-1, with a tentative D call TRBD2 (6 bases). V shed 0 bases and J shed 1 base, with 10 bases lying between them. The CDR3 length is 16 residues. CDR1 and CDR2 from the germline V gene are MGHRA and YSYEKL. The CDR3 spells CASSQDDGSSYNEQFF. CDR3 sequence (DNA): TGCGCCAGCAGCCAAGATGACGGGAGTTCCTACAATGAGCAGTTCTTC.

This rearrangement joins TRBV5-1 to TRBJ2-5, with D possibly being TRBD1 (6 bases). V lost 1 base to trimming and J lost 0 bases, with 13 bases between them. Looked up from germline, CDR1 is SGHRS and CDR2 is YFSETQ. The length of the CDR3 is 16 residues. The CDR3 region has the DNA TGCGCCAGCAGCTTGCCCCAGGACAGTGACCAAGAGACCCAGTACTTC. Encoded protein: CASSLPQDSDQETQYF.

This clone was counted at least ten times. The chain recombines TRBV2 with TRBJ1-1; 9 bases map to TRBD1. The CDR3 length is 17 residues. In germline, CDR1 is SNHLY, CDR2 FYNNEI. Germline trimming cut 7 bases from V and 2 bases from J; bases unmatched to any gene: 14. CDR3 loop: CASKLLRDREGNTEAFF. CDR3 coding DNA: TGTGCCAGCAAGCTCCTCCGGGACAGGGAGGGAAACACTGAAGCTTTCTTT.

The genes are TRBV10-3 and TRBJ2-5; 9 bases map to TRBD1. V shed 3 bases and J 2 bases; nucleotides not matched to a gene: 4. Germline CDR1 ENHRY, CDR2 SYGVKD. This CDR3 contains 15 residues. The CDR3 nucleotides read TGTGCCATCAGTGAACAGACAGGGGGGCAAGAGACCCAGTACTTC. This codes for CAISEQTGGQETQYF.

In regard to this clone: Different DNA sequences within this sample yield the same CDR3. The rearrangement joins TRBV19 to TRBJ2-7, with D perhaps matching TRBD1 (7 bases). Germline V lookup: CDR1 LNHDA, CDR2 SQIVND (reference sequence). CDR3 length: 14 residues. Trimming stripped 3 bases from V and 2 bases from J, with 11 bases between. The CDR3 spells CASSIGRGAYEQYF. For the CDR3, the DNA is TGTGCCAGTAGTATCGGCAGGGGGGCCTACGAGCAGTACTTC.

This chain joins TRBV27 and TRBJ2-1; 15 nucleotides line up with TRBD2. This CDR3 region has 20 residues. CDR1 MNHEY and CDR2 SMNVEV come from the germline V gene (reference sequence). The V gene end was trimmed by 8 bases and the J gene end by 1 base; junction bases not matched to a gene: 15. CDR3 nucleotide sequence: TGTGCCAGCGTGCTTCCCGGGACTAGCGGGAGGTCCGAGTCCTACAATGAGCAGTTCTTC. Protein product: CASVLPGTSGRSESYNEQFF.

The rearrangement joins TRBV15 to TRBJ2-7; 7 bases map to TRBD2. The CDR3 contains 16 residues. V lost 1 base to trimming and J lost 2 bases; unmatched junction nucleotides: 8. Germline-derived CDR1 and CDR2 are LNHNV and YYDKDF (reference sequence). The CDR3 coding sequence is TGTGCCACCAGCAGAGTTTTAGAGGGAGGGACCTACGAGCAGTACTTC. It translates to CATSRVLEGGTYEQYF.

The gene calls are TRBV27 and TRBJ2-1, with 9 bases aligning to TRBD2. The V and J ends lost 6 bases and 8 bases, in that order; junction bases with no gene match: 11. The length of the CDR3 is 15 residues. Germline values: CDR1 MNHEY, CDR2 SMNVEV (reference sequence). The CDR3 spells CASSPVAGGPHEQFF. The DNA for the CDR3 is TGTGCCAGCAGCCCTGTTGCGGGAGGGCCCCATGAGCAGTTCTTC.

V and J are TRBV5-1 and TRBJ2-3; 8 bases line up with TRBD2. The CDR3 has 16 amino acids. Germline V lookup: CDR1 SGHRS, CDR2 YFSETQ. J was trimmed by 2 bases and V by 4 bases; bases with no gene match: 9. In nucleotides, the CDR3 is TGCGCCAGCAGCCCGGGACTAGGGACTACCACAGATACGCAGTATTTT. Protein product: CASSPGLGTTTDTQYF.